This T cell receptor (beta chain) was found in a study of identical twins. In germline, CDR1 is LNHDA, CDR2 SQIVND (reference sequence). J was trimmed by 3 bases and V by 3 bases; bases with no gene match: 7. The CDR3 is 15 amino acids. TCRdb recomputed calls from the 5' RACE reads with MiXCR, one row per CDR3 protein. This table has fewer than 550,000 distinct CDR3 sequences, about 16% appearing once. This same sample was also part of a study on yellow fever vaccine responses in identical twins.

This clonotype was sampled from a woman younger than 30 in good health. The chain has TRBV19 and TRBJ2-7; 8 bases fit TRBD2. Sequenced material: CD4+ T cells sorted from blood. The CDR3 protein is CASSMGTSGNYEQYF. The DNA of the CDR3 is TGTGCCAGTAGTATGGGGACTAGTGGAAACTACGAGCAGTACTTC.